These 9 T cell receptor beta chains originate from one sample sequenced in a study of blood T cell repertoires in COVID-19 (dated by TCRdb to the early 2020s). Libraries were made using the immunoSEQ multiplex PCR assay. TCRdb retrieved this table from immuneACCESS and kept in-frame rearrangements only. Not all clones are present; in checked studies, unresolved V genes account for under half, and no reason is known for the remainder. The sample table records around 480,000 clones; 75% to 90% of these occur just once. The ten largest clones capture 0.65% to 0.9% of the sample. Sequenced: PBMCs or T cells enriched from blood (not recorded which). These receptors were collected from a woman in her late teens or twenties who had recovered from COVID-19.

V gene TRBV5-5 combines with J gene TRBJ1-1, with 9 positions matching TRBD1. The length of the CDR3 is 18 residues. Per germline, CDR1 SGHKS and CDR2 YYEKEE (reference sequence). After removal of 3 bases from V and 4 bases from J, the junction contained 16 bases not matched to a gene. The CDR3 coding sequence is TGTGCCAGCAGCTCAATATATCCCGGGACAGGGCCAGGCACTGAAGCTTTCTTT. Translation: CASSSIYPGTGPGTEAFF.

V and J are TRBV14 and TRBJ2-7, with D possibly being TRBD2 (7 bases). Germline V gene sequence: CDR1 SGHDN, CDR2 FVKESK. The V and J ends lost 5 bases and 0 bases respectively, with 14 bases between them. This CDR3 region has 15 residues. The DNA for the CDR3 is TGTGCCAGCAGCTTGTCGGGGGGCCTCTCCTACGAGCAGTACTTC. This gives the protein CASSLSGGLSYEQYF.

The table lists this clone with many counts. The chain is built from TRBV2 and TRBJ2-1; 11 positions match TRBD2. In germline, CDR1 is SNHLY, CDR2 FYNNEI. With V trimmed by 1 base and J by 7 bases, 6 bases remained unmatched. The CDR3 has 16 amino acids. CDR3 nucleotides: TGTGCCAGCAGTGAAGAAGGGACTAGCGGAACGAATGAGCAGTTCTTC. This translates into CASSEEGTSGTNEQFF.

This clone has just a few counts. The V call is TRBV7-8, the J call TRBJ1-1, with D possibly matching TRBD1 (5 bases). Germline loops: CDR1 SGHVS, CDR2 FQNEAQ. This CDR3 has 15 amino acids. Trimming pared 5 bases from V and 1 base from J, leaving 14 bases between. The chain's CDR3 is CASSLRDFANTEAFF. The CDR3 DNA follows: TGTGCCAGCAGCCTCCGGGACTTCGCGAACACTGAAGCTTTCTTT. The variable domain in full, completed from reference TRBV7-8 and TRBJ1-1, reads GAGVSQSPRYKVAKRGQDVALRCDPISGHVSLFWYQQALGQGPEFLTYFQNEAQLDKSGLPSDRFFAERPEGSVSTLKIQRTQQEDSAVYLCASSLRDFANTEAFFGQGTRLTVV.

This sequence joins TRBV28 and TRBJ2-3, with D perhaps TRBD1 (5 bases). The germline gives CDR1 MDHEN, CDR2 SYDVKM. V lost 5 bases, J lost 2 bases, and 14 bases lay in between. This CDR3 has 15 residues. CDR3 nucleotides: TGTGCCAGCAGTCGGGCAGGGTGGGCCACAGATACGCAGTATTTT. Its protein is CASSRAGWATDTQYF.

The genes are TRBV12-3 or TRBV12-4 and TRBJ1-2, with D uncertain. CDR3 length equals 13 residues. V shed 6 bases and J shed 2 bases, with 10 bases lying between them. This CDR3 reads CASSPIQNYGYTF. Written as DNA, the CDR3 is TGTGCCAGCAGCCCCATCCAGAACTATGGCTACACCTTC.

The chain has TRBV7-9 and TRBJ1-1; D gene unclear. The CDR3 length is 13 residues. Germline V gene sequence: CDR1 SEHNR, CDR2 FQNEAQ (reference sequence). The germline V and J ends were trimmed by 4 bases and 6 bases, with 12 bases remaining between them. CDR3 sequence (DNA): TGTGCCAGCAGCTCCTCGATGGGCGCTGAAGCTTTCTTT. This gives the protein CASSSSMGAEAFF.

This chain connects TRBV3-1 (or the pseudogene TRBV3-2) to TRBJ1-3; tentative D call: TRBD1 (6 bases). Germline CDR1 is LGHDT and CDR2 is YNNKEL (reference sequence). CDR3 length: 14 amino acids. With 5 bases removed from V and 0 bases from J, the gap between germline ends came to 8 bases. The CDR3 here is CASSGGVSGNTIYF. The CDR3, as DNA: TGTGCCAGCAGCGGGGGCGTCTCTGGAAACACCATATATTTT.

V and J are TRBV6-5 and TRBJ1-5; maybe TRBD1 (6 bases). CDR3 length equals 13 residues. Germline CDR1 reads MNHEY; CDR2 reads SVGAGI. Trimming left V 5 bases short and J 5 bases short, with 10 bases between. CDR3 nucleotide sequence: TGTGCCAGCAGTAGGGACATTGATCAGCCCCAGCATTTT. Translating it yields CASSRDIDQPQHF.